This T cell receptor beta chain was recorded in a study of Ad26.COV2.S vaccination and SARS-CoV-2 variants. Looking at the study overall: Within the COV1001 Ad26.COV2.S trial arm, the donor was enrolled.

The repertoire was sequenced with immunoSEQ multiplex PCR; TCRdb's copy has only in-frame clones and lacks some. The data hold roughly 400,000 clones, with about nine tenths observed a single time. Germline V gene lookup returns CDR1 WSHSY and CDR2 SAAADI. This CDR3 is 16 amino acids long. The V gene end was trimmed by 0 bases and the J gene end by 2 bases; junction bases not matched to a gene: 6. Regarding the study as a whole: The study found similar non-spike TCR breadth in vaccine and placebo recipients. Total T cell responses were possibly underestimated by TCR breadth and depth analyses. Vaccine recipients showed a spike-specific TCR breadth that was higher than in placebo recipients.

This clone was found a few times. What it binds is unknown. As for treatment: some 20 received Ad26.COV2.S at low or high dose, single or two shots; about 5 received placebo; per-sample allocation not given. All samples were drawn on day 63, counting from the first vaccine or placebo injection. This TCR came from a person aged 18-60 years who received the Ad26.COV2.S COVID-19 vaccine or a placebo. This chain joins TRBV10-2 and TRBJ1-1; 7 bases fit TRBD1. The source was peripheral blood, collected in a trial of Ad26.COV2.S vaccine versus placebo. In DNA form, the CDR3 reads TGCGCCAGCAGTGAGTCCCCAGGGGGAGTTAACACTGAAGCTTTCTTT. It encodes CASSESPGGVNTEAFF.